This T cell receptor beta chain was documented in a study of blood T cell repertoires in COVID-19. V was shortened by 6 bases and J by 9 bases, with 18 bases between the two germline ends. CDR3 length: 15 residues. Germline-derived CDR1 and CDR2 are MDHEN and SYDVKM. The table came from immunoSEQ multiplex PCR; TCRdb's copy has only in-frame clones and leaves some out. The sample shows over 75,000 clones, 85% to 95% of them seen only once. The receptor was derived from a man aged 60 to 75 with acute or convalescent COVID-19. What was sequenced was peripheral blood. The gene calls are TRBV28 and TRBJ1-6; possibly TRBD1 for D (6 bases). The chain's CDR3 is CASSSQTGLSSPLHF. In nucleotides, the CDR3 is TGTGCCAGCAGCTCCCAAACAGGGCTCAGTTCACCCCTCCACTTT. The whole variable domain, filled in from reference TRBV28 and TRBJ1-6, reads DVKVTQSSRYLVKRTGEKVFLECVQDMDHENMFWYRQDPGLGLRLIYFSYDVKMKEKGDIPEGYSVSREKKERFSLILESASTNQTSMYLCASSSQTGLSSPLHFGNGTRLTVT.